What follows describes a single T cell receptor beta chain. The antigen is undetermined. The data are from a study of type 1 regulatory T cells. For the study at large: This in vitro CD4 product, T-allo10, is enriched for Tr1 cells and alloantigen-specific.

TCRdb re-analysed the reads in MiXCR, keeping a single row per CDR3 protein. The sample lists around 69,000 distinct CDR3 sequences, 63% seen once, with 7.6% in the top ten. T-allo10 cells from the graft donor were described as anergic, host-alloantigen-specific, and alloantigen-specific suppressors. This TCR derives from a human donor in good health. The sequenced sample was cultured T cells, either the whole culture or a sorted T cell fraction (not recorded which). Stated subset: Tr1-enriched cell product generated in vitro against host alloantigens.

The CDR3 reads CASSPGQGRGNTIYF. The CDR3 DNA is TGTGCCAGCAGCCCTGGACAGGGGAGGGGAAACACCATATATTTT. This sequence joins TRBV12-3 or TRBV12-4 and TRBJ1-3; 9 bases agree with TRBD1. Germline trimming cut 6 bases from V and 4 bases from J; bases unmatched to any gene: 7. This CDR3 is built from 15 residues.